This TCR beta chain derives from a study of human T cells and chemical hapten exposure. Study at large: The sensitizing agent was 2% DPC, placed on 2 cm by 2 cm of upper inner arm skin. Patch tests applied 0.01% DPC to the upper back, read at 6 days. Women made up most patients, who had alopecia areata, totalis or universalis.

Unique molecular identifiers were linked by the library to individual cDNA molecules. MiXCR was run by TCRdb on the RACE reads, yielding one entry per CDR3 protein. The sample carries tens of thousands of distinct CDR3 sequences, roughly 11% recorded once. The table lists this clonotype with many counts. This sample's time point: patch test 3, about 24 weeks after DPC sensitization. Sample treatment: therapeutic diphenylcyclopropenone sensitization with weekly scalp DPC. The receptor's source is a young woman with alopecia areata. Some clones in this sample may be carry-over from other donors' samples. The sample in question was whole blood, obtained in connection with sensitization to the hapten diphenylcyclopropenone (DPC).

Here the CDR3 DNA reads TGTGCCAGTAGTATAGATAATCGGGTCTATGGCTACACCTTC. Its translation: CASSIDNRVYGYTF. The rearrangement joins TRBV19 to TRBJ1-2, with D uncertain. CDR3 length equals 14 residues. Germline V gene sequence: CDR1 LNHDA, CDR2 SQIVND (reference sequence). V was trimmed by 0 bases and J by 4 bases, leaving 9 bases between them.